The text below deals with one TCR beta chain. These data are taken from a study of CD8 T cells in Susac syndrome. Random hexamers were used to reverse transcribe the RNA input (about 0.45 to 1 ug). Amplification of TCR beta CDR3 across 54 Vbeta and 13 Jbeta was performed with immunoSEQ multiplex PCR. TCRdb used MiXCR to reprocess the immunoSEQ multiplex PCR reads, holding one entry per CDR3 protein. The sample contains 100,000 to 150,000 distinct CDR3 sequences, over 80% of which appear only once. Purification of the CD8+ and CD4+ T cells relied on negative isolation, and TEMRA cells underwent FACS enrichment. CDR3 length: 13 residues. The trim removed 4 bases at V and 3 bases at J, leaving 2 bases unmatched. CDR1 is MNHEY and CDR2 is SMNVEV in the germline V gene (reference sequence).

Sequencing used CD8+ T cells from PBMCs. The rearrangement links TRBV27 to TRBJ1-1; the match to TRBD1 covers 7 bases. This TCR was sampled from a human donor with multiple sclerosis. The CDR3 is CASSSQGDTEAFF. CDR3 coding DNA: TGTGCCAGCAGTTCGCAGGGGGACACTGAAGCTTTCTTT.